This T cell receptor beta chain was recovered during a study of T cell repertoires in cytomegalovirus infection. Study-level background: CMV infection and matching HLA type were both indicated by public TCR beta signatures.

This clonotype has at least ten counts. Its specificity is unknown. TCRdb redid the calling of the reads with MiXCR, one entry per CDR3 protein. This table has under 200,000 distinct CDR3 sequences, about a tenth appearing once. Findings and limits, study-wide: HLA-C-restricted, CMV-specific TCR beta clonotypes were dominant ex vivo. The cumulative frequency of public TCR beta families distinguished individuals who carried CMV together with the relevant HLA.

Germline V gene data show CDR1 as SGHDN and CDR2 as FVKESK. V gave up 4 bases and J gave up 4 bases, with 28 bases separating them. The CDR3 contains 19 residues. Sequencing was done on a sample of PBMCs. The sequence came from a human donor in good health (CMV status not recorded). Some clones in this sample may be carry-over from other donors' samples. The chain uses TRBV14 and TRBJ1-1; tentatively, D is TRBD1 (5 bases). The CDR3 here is CASSLYGWNSGPGGTEAFF. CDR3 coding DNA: TGTGCCAGCAGCCTGTATGGATGGAATAGCGGTCCGGGGGGCACTGAAGCTTTCTTT.